Below are 30 T cell receptor beta chains sequenced from a single sample in a study of cytomegalovirus exposure and HLA in healthy donors. PCR involved 60 Vbeta and 13 Jbeta primers. Here immunoSEQ multiplex PCR was the method, and the copy in TCRdb shows in-frame clones only, minus some. The table includes some 180,000 clones, just over 75% detected once. The source material was PBMCs. These TCRs come from a man under 40 in good health and CMV-seronegative.

Comment on this clone: Sequence at one end of the junction differs from germline and may be a read error. The chain joins TRBV7-7 to TRBJ2-5; 8 bases line up with TRBD1. Germline V lookup: CDR1 SSHAT, CDR2 FNYEAQ (reference sequence). This CDR3 is built from 13 residues. As DNA, the CDR3 is TGTGCTAGCAGCGGACAGGGTGAGGAGACCCAGTACTTC. As protein: CASSGQGEETQYF.

This clone was counted only a few times. The rearrangement uses TRBV29-1 and TRBJ2-1; 7 nucleotides align to TRBD1. The V and J ends lost 8 bases and 9 bases, in that order; junction bases with no gene match: 10. CDR1 and CDR2 (germline): SQVTM, ANQGSEA. The CDR3 is 12 residues long. DNA for the CDR3: TGCAGCTTCGGGACAGAAATAAGTGAGCAGTTCTTC. The encoded protein is CSFGTEISEQFF.

V usage is TRBV5-1 and J usage is TRBJ2-5; no clear D. The CDR3 has 13 amino acids. CDR1 is SGHRS, CDR2 YFSETQ, per germline. V shed 0 bases and J shed 4 bases, with 7 bases lying between them. The CDR3 DNA follows: TGCGCCAGCAGCTTGGCCCCCATAGAGACCCAGTACTTC. Translation: CASSLAPIETQYF.

The chain links TRBV27 to TRBJ2-7; TRBD2 matches at 7 bases. The CDR3 has 16 residues. Germline V CDR1 and CDR2: MNHEY, SMNVEV (reference sequence). V dropped 2 bases and J dropped 6; count of bases not matched to a gene: 13. CDR3 region: CASSLRGGSVGREQYF. The CDR3 nucleotides read TGTGCCAGCAGTTTAAGGGGCGGGAGCGTTGGGCGCGAGCAGTACTTC.

The chain has TRBV7-6 and TRBJ1-1; 10 bases are a match to TRBD1. The CDR3 length is 14 residues. Germline V lookup: CDR1 SGHVS, CDR2 FNYEAQ. The V and J ends lost 0 bases and 5 bases, in that order; junction bases with no gene match: 0. The CDR3 DNA sequence: TGTGCCAGCAGCTTAGCGGGACAGGGGACTGAAGCTTTCTTT. As protein: CASSLAGQGTEAFF.

For this clone: The junction departs from germline at one end; a sequencing error may be responsible. The chain employs TRBV10-3 and TRBJ2-2; TRBD2 is a possible D gene (6 bases). The CDR3 length is 14 residues. Germline V CDR1 and CDR2: ENHRY, SYGVKD. The chain's CDR3 is CAITRERATGKLFF. DNA of the CDR3: TGTGCCATCACGAGGGAGCGGGCCACCGGGAAGCTGTTTTTT.

This chain uses TRBV5-4 with TRBJ2-7; TRBD2 might be the D (6 bases). This CDR3 contains 14 residues. Germline V CDR1 and CDR2: SGHNT, YYREEE (reference sequence). V lost 4 bases and J lost 3, with 14 bases in between. CDR3 sequence (DNA): TGTGCCAGCAGCGCCCTGACCGGGAGCTACGAGCAGTACTTC. It specifies CASSALTGSYEQYF. Full variable domain (outside the CDR3, taken from reference TRBV5-4 and TRBJ2-7): ETGVTQSPTHLIKTRGQQVTLRCSSQSGHNTVSWYQQALGQGPQFIFQYYREEENGRGNFPPRFSGLQFPNYSSELNVNALELDDSALYLCASSALTGSYEQYFGPGTRLTVT.

The CDR3 DNA sequence: TGTGCCAGCAGTGGATACAGATTGCATAACTATGGCTACACCTTC. Its protein product is CASSGYRLHNYGYTF. The V gene is TRBV6-1, the J gene TRBJ1-2; D ambiguous. V was cut by 4 bases and J by 1 base, with 13 bases left in between. This CDR3 region has 15 residues. The germline V gene encodes CDR1 MNHNS and CDR2 SASEGT.

CDR3 sequence reads: CASSWTGVTGELFF. CDR3 DNA sequence: TGTGCCAGCAGCTGGACAGGGGTCACCGGGGAGCTGTTTTTT. This chain connects TRBV7-3 to TRBJ2-2, with TRBD1 identical over 9 bases. The V gene's germline CDR1 is SGHTA and CDR2 FQGTGA. Unmatched junction bases numbered 1, after V lost 4 bases and J lost 4 bases. This CDR3 is 14 amino acids long.

The rearrangement joins TRBV19 to TRBJ2-7; 9 bases agree with TRBD1. The CDR3 contains 15 residues. Germline CDR1 is LNHDA and CDR2 is SQIVND (reference sequence). Trimming at V came to 5 bases and at J to 4 bases, leaving 9 bases not matched to a gene. The CDR3 region is CASSYSGTGLYEQYF. DNA of the CDR3: TGTGCCAGTAGTTATTCCGGGACAGGGTTATACGAGCAGTACTTC.

The DNA for the CDR3 is TGTGCCATCAGTGAGAGGGGGCTCGGAAACACCATATATTTT. Its protein is CAISERGLGNTIYF. The rearrangement joins TRBV10-3 to TRBJ1-3, with 7 bases aligning to TRBD1. The CDR3 length is 14 residues. V trimming: 2 bases; J trimming: 4 bases; junction bases outside the gene matches: 2. Looked up from germline, CDR1 is ENHRY and CDR2 is SYGVKD.

For the CDR3, the DNA is TGTGCCAGCAGCCCGCCCCTAACTAGAAGCACAGATACGCAGTATTTT. Translated, it gives CASSPPLTRSTDTQYF. The chain employs TRBV7-8 and TRBJ2-3, with TRBD2 as a possible D gene (5 bases). Germline V CDR1 and CDR2: SGHVS, FQNEAQ. This CDR3 region has 16 residues. V gave up 5 bases and J gave up 0 bases, with 15 bases separating them.

About this clone itself: An end of the junction differs from the germline gene, which may be a read error. The rearrangement uses TRBV7-3 and TRBJ2-7; 9 nucleotides match TRBD2. There are 11 residues in the CDR3. Germline V gene data show CDR1 as SGHTA and CDR2 as FQGTGA. CDR3 nucleotides: TGTGCCACTAGCGGGGCTTACGAGCAGTACTTT. Translated, it gives CATSGAYEQYF.

V gene TRBV29-1 combines with J gene TRBJ1-4; TRBD1 matches 7 bases. From germline, CDR1 is SQVTM and CDR2 ANQGSEA. CDR3 size: 14 residues. With 2 bases clipped from V and 3 bases from J, the junction kept 3 bases outside the gene matches. In DNA, the CDR3 is TGCAGCGTTGAATCAGGGGGGTCTAATGAAAAACTGTTTTTT. Translation gives CSVESGGSNEKLFF.

The V gene is TRBV6-5, the J gene TRBJ2-3, with 10 positions matching TRBD1. The germline CDR1 and CDR2 sequences are MNHEY and SVGAGI. The CDR3 runs 14 residues. Trimming cost V 6 bases and J 6 bases; bases outside gene matches: 6. The CDR3 region is CASRRGTGVDTQYF. In nucleotides, the CDR3 is TGTGCCAGCAGACGCGGGACAGGGGTGGATACGCAGTATTTT.

The V call is TRBV27, the J call TRBJ2-7; 9 nucleotides match TRBD1. The CDR3 contains 17 residues. V was pared by 2 bases and J by 5 bases, with 13 bases of the junction left unmatched. Germline V gene lookup returns CDR1 MNHEY and CDR2 SMNVEV (reference sequence). This CDR3 reads CASSLGYIDRGVDEQYF. Written as DNA, the CDR3 is TGTGCCAGCAGTTTAGGTTATATCGACAGGGGGGTCGACGAGCAGTACTTC.

V and J are TRBV7-9 and TRBJ2-1, with D possibly TRBD1 on 5 matching bases. The V gene lost 1 base and the J gene lost 5 bases, with 24 bases spanning the gap. The CDR3 extends over 19 amino acids. In germline, CDR1 is SEHNR, CDR2 FQNEAQ (reference sequence). CDR3 residues: CASSLVLGIGHMKNNEQFF. DNA of the CDR3: TGTGCCAGCAGCTTAGTACTTGGGATCGGACACATGAAGAACAATGAGCAGTTCTTC.

The V call is TRBV30, the J call TRBJ2-5; maybe TRBD2 (5 bases). CDR3 length equals 14 residues. V was clipped by 0 bases and J by 4 bases, with 12 bases between them. CDR1 GTSNPN and CDR2 SVGIG come from the germline V gene (reference sequence). The CDR3 sequence is CAWSVWTWGETQYF. DNA for the CDR3: TGTGCCTGGAGTGTATGGACTTGGGGAGAGACCCAGTACTTC.

The V and J genes are TRBV6-4 and TRBJ1-1; TRBD1 aligns across 9 bases. The CDR3 totals 14 residues. From germline, CDR1 is MRHNA and CDR2 SNTAGT. Germline trimming cut 6 bases from V and 1 base from J; bases unmatched to any gene: 3. CDR3 sequence (DNA): TGTGCCAGCAGCCAGGACAGGGGGAACACTGAAGCTTTCTTT. It translates to CASSQDRGNTEAFF.

This chain links TRBV28 with TRBJ2-2; D is undetermined. Trimming removed 2 bases from V and 0 bases from J, with 7 bases in between. Germline-derived CDR1 and CDR2 are MDHEN and SYDVKM. The length of the CDR3 is 15 residues. This chain's CDR3 is CASSLGRTNTGELFF. In DNA, the CDR3 is TGTGCCAGCAGTTTAGGCAGGACGAACACCGGGGAGCTGTTTTTT. The full variable domain, rest sourced from reference TRBV28 and TRBJ2-2, is DVKVTQSSRYLVKRTGEKVFLECVQDMDHENMFWYRQDPGLGLRLIYFSYDVKMKEKGDIPEGYSVSREKKERFSLILESASTNQTSMYLCASSLGRTNTGELFFGEGSRLTVL.

The chain recombines TRBV27 with TRBJ2-1; 8 bases align to TRBD2. Germline V gene data show CDR1 as MNHEY and CDR2 as SMNVEV (reference sequence). The V segment lost 2 bases and the J segment 3 bases; nucleotides outside the gene matches: 6. The CDR3 spans 16 residues. CDR3 amino acids: CASSLNGRGVYNEQFF. The CDR3 coding sequence is TGTGCCAGCAGTTTAAACGGGAGGGGAGTCTACAATGAGCAGTTCTTC.

The rearrangement joins TRBV6-5 to TRBJ2-4; 8 nucleotides match TRBD2. The CDR3 contains 14 residues. Trimming at V came to 6 bases and at J to 8 bases, leaving 9 bases not matched to a gene. Looked up from germline, CDR1 is MNHEY and CDR2 is SVGAGI. CDR3 sequence reads: CASSPPRGGDIQYF. The CDR3 region has the DNA TGTGCCAGCAGCCCCCCCCGGGGGGGAGACATTCAGTACTTC.

Comment on this clone: This sample includes further DNA sequences coding for the same CDR3. The chain recombines TRBV2 with TRBJ2-7; D gene uncertain. The CDR3 has 14 amino acids. V was cut by 0 bases and J by 4 bases, with 10 bases left in between. CDR1 is SNHLY and CDR2 is FYNNEI in the germline V gene. The DNA of the CDR3 is TGTGCCAGCAGTGAAGCAGGCGGAAGATACGAGCAGTACTTC. It codes for CASSEAGGRYEQYF.

The chain joins TRBV2 to TRBJ2-7; 10 bases agree with TRBD2. Germline V CDR1 and CDR2: SNHLY, FYNNEI. The CDR3 has 15 residues. J lost 7 bases, V lost 7 bases, and 13 bases had no gene match. CDR3 residues: CASTGRASGSGEQYF. In DNA form, the CDR3 reads TGTGCCAGCACCGGGCGGGCTAGCGGGAGTGGAGAGCAGTACTTC.

CDR3 loop: CASSQGDGRAWDTQYF. CDR3 DNA: TGTGCCAGCAGCCAAGGGGACGGGAGGGCCTGGGATACGCAGTATTTT. This chain uses TRBV14 with TRBJ2-3; 8 bases map to TRBD2. The V segment lost 1 base and the J segment 6 bases; nucleotides outside the gene matches: 9. The length of the CDR3 is 16 residues. Germline-derived CDR1 and CDR2 are SGHDN and FVKESK.

V usage is TRBV6-1 and J usage is TRBJ2-1; TRBD1 might be the D (6 bases). V was pared by 4 bases and J by 4 bases, with 17 bases between. Germline V gene sequence: CDR1 MNHNS, CDR2 SASEGT. The CDR3 has 16 residues. The CDR3 protein is CASSGYRVPPYNEQFF. CDR3 sequence (DNA): TGTGCCAGCAGTGGCTACAGGGTTCCCCCTTACAATGAGCAGTTCTTC.

The V gene is TRBV10-3, the J gene TRBJ1-1; the D gene is possibly TRBD1 (6 bases). This CDR3 contains 12 residues. Germline loops: CDR1 ENHRY, CDR2 SYGVKD. Trimming cost V 7 bases and J 4 bases, with 10 bases left between them. CDR3 sequence reads: CAINTGSTEAFF. CDR3 coding DNA: TGTGCCATCAATACAGGGTCCACTGAAGCTTTCTTT.

The chain employs TRBV5-1 and TRBJ2-4; 10 bases align to TRBD2. Germline loops: CDR1 SGHRS, CDR2 YFSETQ. Unmatched junction bases numbered 7, after V lost 4 bases and J lost 0 bases. There are 17 residues in the CDR3. This chain's CDR3 is CASSNSLAGIAKNIQYF. Here the CDR3 DNA reads TGCGCCAGCAGCAACTCACTAGCGGGAATAGCCAAAAACATTCAGTACTTC.

The chain employs TRBV6-5 and TRBJ2-1; tentative D call: TRBD2 (6 bases). Trimming left V 6 bases short and J 7 bases short, with 19 bases between. Per germline, CDR1 MNHEY and CDR2 SVGAGI. The CDR3 is 15 amino acids. The CDR3 spells CASRGLALDGNEQFF. The CDR3 nucleotides are TGTGCCAGCAGAGGTCTAGCGCTAGATGGGAATGAGCAGTTCTTC.

This clone came up a few times. CDR3 DNA sequence: TGTGCCAGCAGCCCCCGGGACAGACCCTACAATGAGCAGTTCTTC. Its protein product is CASSPRDRPYNEQFF. This chain connects TRBV9 to TRBJ2-1, with TRBD1 matching over 7 bases. The V gene's germline CDR1 is SGDLS and CDR2 YYNGEE. V lost 4 bases and J lost 2; bases outside the gene matches: 6. The CDR3 has 15 residues.